A single sample is the source of the 7 T cell receptor beta chains below, sequenced in a study of CD4 T cells in relation to SARS-CoV-2 and coronaviruses. These receptors have no identified antigens. Profiled with immunoSEQ multiplex PCR; TCRdb holds only in-frame clones, not every one. The data contain roughly 41,000 clones, under 90% of them seen just once; the ten biggest clones take up 4.5%. The source material was naive CD4+ T cells from PBMCs, cultured in vitro. Subset given: naive CD4+ T cells isolated by negative enrichment. These receptors were taken from an adult with COVID-19.

The V and J genes are TRBV5-1 and TRBJ2-2, with TRBD2 as a possible D gene (6 bases). This CDR3 is built from 16 residues. V lost 0 bases, J lost 6 bases, and 15 bases lay in between. Germline CDR1 is SGHRS and CDR2 is YFSETQ. The CDR3 here is CASSLAGTQFAGELFF. Here the CDR3 DNA reads TGCGCCAGCAGCTTGGCCGGGACTCAGTTCGCCGGGGAGCTGTTTTTT.

The V and J genes are TRBV7-9 and TRBJ2-1, with D possibly matching TRBD1 (5 bases). The CDR3 has 13 residues. Between the trimmed V and J ends, which lost 5 bases and 5 bases, there was a span of 10 bases. Germline values: CDR1 SEHNR, CDR2 FQNEAQ (reference sequence). CDR3 DNA sequence: TGTGCCAGCAGCCGTTCAGGGAACAATGAGCAGTTCTTC. The encoded protein is CASSRSGNNEQFF.

This clone has a handful of counts. The chain links TRBV5-1 to TRBJ2-7; 15 bases align to TRBD2. V lost 5 bases, J lost 6 bases, and 9 bases stayed unmatched. Germline lookup yields CDR1 SGHRS and CDR2 YFSETQ. CDR3 length: 16 residues. In nucleotides, the CDR3 is TGCGCCAGCAGGGGGACTAGCGGGGGGACTTGGGGCGAGCAGTACTTC. Residues: CASRGTSGGTWGEQYF. The variable domain in full, completed from reference TRBV5-1 and TRBJ2-7, reads KAGVTQTPRYLIKTRGQQVTLSCSPISGHRSVSWYQQTPGQGLQFLFEYFSETQRNKGNFPGRFSGRQFSNSRSEMNVSTLELGDSALYLCASRGTSGGTWGEQYFGPGTRLTVT.

This chain connects TRBV10-3 to TRBJ2-7; D is unresolved. The CDR3 extends over 14 amino acids. The ends were cut back, 1 base at V and 4 bases at J, with 11 bases in the middle. CDR1 is ENHRY and CDR2 is SYGVKD in the germline V gene. The DNA for the CDR3 is TGTGCCATCAGTGAGTTGTTGGGCCAATACGAGCAGTACTTC. The encoded protein is CAISELLGQYEQYF.

The chain combines TRBV27 with TRBJ1-4; 7 positions match TRBD1. Germline V gene lookup returns CDR1 MNHEY and CDR2 SMNVEV (reference sequence). J lost 6 bases, V lost 4 bases, and 5 bases had no gene match. The CDR3 is 14 residues long. DNA for the CDR3: TGTGCCAGCAGTTCCCGACAGGGTTATGAAAAACTGTTTTTT. It is translated as CASSSRQGYEKLFF. Together with reference TRBV27 and TRBJ1-4, the CDR3 gives the full variable domain: EAQVTQNPRYLITVTGKKLTVTCSQNMNHEYMSWYRQDPGLGLRQIYYSMNVEVTDKGDVPEGYKVSRKEKRNFPLILESPSPNQTSLYFCASSSRQGYEKLFFGSGTQLSVL.

This clone was counted only a few times. The genes are TRBV6-2 or TRBV6-3 and TRBJ2-2; no clear D gene. Trimming took off 2 bases at V and 4 bases at J, with 14 bases between the two ends. CDR1 and CDR2 from the germline V gene are MNHEY and SVGEGT. This CDR3 spans 16 amino acids. The CDR3 nucleotides are TGTGCCAGCAGTTACCCCTTGGGGTCCATCACCGGGGAGCTGTTTTTT. It yields the protein CASSYPLGSITGELFF.

V is TRBV11-2 and J is TRBJ2-1, with 14 bases that match TRBD2. Germline V gene data show CDR1 as SGHAT and CDR2 as FQNNGV. The CDR3 consists of 19 residues. V lost 5 bases to trimming and J lost 1 base; unmatched junction nucleotides: 10. The CDR3: CASSRTSGGPGESYNEQFF. The CDR3 DNA reads TGTGCCAGCAGCCGGACTAGCGGGGGGCCTGGCGAATCCTACAATGAGCAGTTCTTC. The complete variable domain, with remaining parts taken from reference TRBV11-2 and TRBJ2-1, reads EAGVAQSPRYKIIEKRQSVAFWCNPISGHATLYWYQQILGQGPKLLIQFQNNGVVDDSQLPKDRFSAERLKGVDSTLKIQPAKLEDSAVYLCASSRTSGGPGESYNEQFFGPGTRLTVL.